Many counts were recorded for the clone carrying this T cell receptor (beta chain). Time point of the sample: patch test 1, 2 weeks after DPC sensitization. Treatment here: therapeutic diphenylcyclopropenone sensitization with weekly scalp DPC. TCRdb passed the RACE reads through MiXCR, listing each CDR3 protein once. The sample lists about 380,000 distinct CDR3 sequences, 4% to 5.5% seen once, with roughly 2.4% in the top ten. The CDR3 is made up of 15 amino acids. V lost 6 bases to trimming and J lost 0 bases, with 9 bases between them. These data belong to a study of human T cells and chemical hapten exposure. Study at large: Mainly, slight library volume differences in the pool made TCR yields vary.

The TCR comes from a woman aged 45-60 years with alopecia areata. Some clones in this sample may be carry-over from other donors' samples. The V and J genes are TRBV12-3 or TRBV12-4 and TRBJ2-6; D is uncertain. The sequencing used whole blood, collected in connection with sensitization to the hapten diphenylcyclopropenone (DPC). The CDR3 DNA follows: TGTGCCAGCAGCCAAGCAATCTCTGGGGCCAACGTCCTGACTTTC. It yields the protein CASSQAISGANVLTF.